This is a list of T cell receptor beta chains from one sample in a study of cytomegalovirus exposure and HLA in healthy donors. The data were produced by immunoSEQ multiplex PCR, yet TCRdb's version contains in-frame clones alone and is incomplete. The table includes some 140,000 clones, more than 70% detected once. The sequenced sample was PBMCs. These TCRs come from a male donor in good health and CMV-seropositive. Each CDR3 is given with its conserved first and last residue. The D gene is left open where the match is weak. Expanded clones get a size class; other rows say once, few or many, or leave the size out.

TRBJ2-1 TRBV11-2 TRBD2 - CASSPAGGPTYEQFF TGTGCCAGCAGCCCAGCGGGAGGGCCAACGTATGAGCAGTTCTTC
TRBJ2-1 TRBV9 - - CASSVGPGHTYNEQFF TGTGCCAGCAGCGTAGGACCAGGACACACCTACAATGAGCAGTTCTTC
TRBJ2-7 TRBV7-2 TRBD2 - CASSSASGTSGSSFYEQYF TGTGCCAGCAGCTCAGCCTCCGGGACTAGCGGGAGCTCCTTCTACGAGCAGTACTTC
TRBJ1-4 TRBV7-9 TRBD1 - CASSLDRDRQRKLFF TGTGCCAGCAGCTTAGACCGGGACAGGCAAAGAAAACTGTTTTTT
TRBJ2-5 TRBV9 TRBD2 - CASSVGGSGSLETQYF TGTGCCAGCAGCGTAGGAGGTAGCGGGAGCTTGGAGACCCAGTACTTC
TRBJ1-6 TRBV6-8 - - CASSYRGYNSPLHF TGTGCCAGCAGTTACAGGGGCTATAATTCACCCCTCCACTTT
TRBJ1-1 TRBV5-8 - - CASSLVLGRTEAFF TGTGCCAGCAGCTTGGTTTTGGGGAGGACTGAAGCTTTCTTT
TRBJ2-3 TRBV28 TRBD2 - CASSPPSSGRTNTQYF TGTGCCAGCAGTCCCCCCTCTAGCGGGCGCACGAATACGCAGTATTTT
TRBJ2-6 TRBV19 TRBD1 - CASLGAGGEVLAGANVLTF TGTGCCAGTTTGGGGGCAGGGGGAGAGGTATTGGCGGGGGCCAACGTCCTGACTTTC
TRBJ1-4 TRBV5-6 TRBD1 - CASSFRGLREKLFF TGTGCCAGCAGCTTCAGGGGGCTGCGGGAAAAACTGTTTTTT
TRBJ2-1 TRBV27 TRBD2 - CASRPGLAGVYNEQFF TGTGCCAGCAGACCGGGACTAGCGGGAGTTTACAATGAGCAGTTCTTC
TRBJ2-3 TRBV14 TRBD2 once CASRAAGYTDTQYF TGTGCCAGCAGGGCAGCGGGATACACAGATACGCAGTATTTT
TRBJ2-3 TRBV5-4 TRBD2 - CASSGFSGGSTDTQYF TGTGCCAGCAGCGGATTTAGCGGGGGGAGCACAGATACGCAGTATTTT
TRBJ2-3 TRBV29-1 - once CSLKGGDTQYF TGCAGCCTCAAGGGAGGTGATACGCAGTATTTT
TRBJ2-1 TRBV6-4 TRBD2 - CASSDSTSGHNEQFF TGTGCCAGCAGTGACTCGACTAGCGGCCACAATGAGCAGTTCTTC
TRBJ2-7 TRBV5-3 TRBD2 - CARSSGGCEQYF TGTGCCAGAAGCTCCGGGGGGTGCGAGCAGTACTTC
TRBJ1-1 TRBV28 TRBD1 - CASSFRGRTEAFF TGTGCCAGCAGTTTTAGGGGGCGAACTGAAGCTTTCTTT
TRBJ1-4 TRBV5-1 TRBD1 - CASSFSLPGGQVNEKLFF TGCGCCAGCAGCTTTTCTTTACCAGGGGGCCAGGTTAATGAAAAACTGTTTTTT
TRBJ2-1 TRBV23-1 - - CASGVWGARHYNEQFF TGCGCCAGCGGTGTTTGGGGAGCGAGACACTACAATGAGCAGTTCTTC
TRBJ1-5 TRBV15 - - CATSRSDRFNQPQHF TGTGCCACCAGCAGATCCGACAGGTTTAATCAGCCCCAGCATTTT
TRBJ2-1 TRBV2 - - CASSAGDNEQFF TGTGCCAGCAGTGCCGGGGACAATGAGCAGTTCTTC
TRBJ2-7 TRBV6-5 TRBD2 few CASYSLAGGAYEQYF TGTGCCAGCTATTCCCTAGCGGGGGGAGCCTACGAGCAGTACTTC
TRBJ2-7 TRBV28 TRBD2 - CASSLASGRTYEQYF TGTGCCAGCAGTTTAGCTAGCGGGAGAACCTACGAGCAGTACTTC
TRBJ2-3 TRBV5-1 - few CASSLYGSEGTGTDTQYF TGCGCCAGCAGCTTGTACGGGTCGGAGGGAACGGGCACAGATACGCAGTATTTT
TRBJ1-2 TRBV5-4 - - CASSLIGRVGYGYTF TGTGCCAGCAGCTTGATTGGGCGGGTAGGCTATGGCTACACCTTC
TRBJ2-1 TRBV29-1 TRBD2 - CSVPGLERGRKVF TGCAGCGTCCCGGGACTAGAGAGGGGAAGAAAGGTCTTC
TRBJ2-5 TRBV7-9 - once CASSRFGGGAQETQYF TGTGCCAGCAGCCGATTCGGAGGGGGGGCCCAAGAGACCCAGTACTTC
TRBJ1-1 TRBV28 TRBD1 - CASSFSGGGLNTEAFF TGTGCCAGCAGTTTCTCGGGAGGGGGCCTGAACACTGAAGCTTTCTTT
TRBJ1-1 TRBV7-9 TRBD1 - CASSPSTGVDTEAFF TGTGCCAGCAGCCCGTCAACAGGGGTTGACACTGAAGCTTTCTTT
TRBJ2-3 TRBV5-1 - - CASSSEEGTDTQYF TGCGCCAGCAGCTCGGAAGAGGGCACAGATACGCAGTATTTT
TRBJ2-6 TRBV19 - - CASNLFSGGANVLTF TGTGCCAGTAACCTCTTTTCGGGAGGGGCCAACGTCCTGACTTTC
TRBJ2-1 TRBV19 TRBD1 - CASTYGRGRNEQFF TGTGCCAGTACTTATGGTAGGGGGCGGAATGAGCAGTTCTTC
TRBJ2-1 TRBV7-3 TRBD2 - CASSSRVGGSYNEQFF TGTGCCAGCAGCTCTAGGGTCGGGGGGTCCTACAATGAGCAGTTCTTC
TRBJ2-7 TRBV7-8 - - CASSLDRASFKQYF TGTGCCAGCAGCTTAGACAGGGCATCCTTCAAGCAGTACTTC
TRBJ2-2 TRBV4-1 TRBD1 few CASSLPGQGAPNGELFF TGCGCCAGCAGCCTTCCGGGACAGGGGGCGCCTAACGGGGAGCTGTTTTTT
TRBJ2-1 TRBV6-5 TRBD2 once CASSYERGGANEQFF TGTGCCAGCAGTTACGAGCGGGGGGGAGCAAATGAGCAGTTCTTC
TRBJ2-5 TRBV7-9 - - CSSSLTAETQYF TGTTCCAGCAGCCTGACAGCGGAGACCCAGTACTTC
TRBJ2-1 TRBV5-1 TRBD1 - CASSLGQGDNEQFF TGCGCCAGCAGCTTGGGACAGGGGGACAATGAGCAGTTCTTC
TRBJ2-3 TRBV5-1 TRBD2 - CASSFPPGLAGGLTDTQYF TGCGCCAGCAGCTTTCCACCGGGACTAGCGGGGGGACTCACAGATACGCAGTATTTT
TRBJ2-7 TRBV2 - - CASAPSPGTYEQYF TGTGCCAGCGCCCCTTCACCGGGAACCTACGAGCAGTACTTC
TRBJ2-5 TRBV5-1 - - CASSLAEGGETQYF TGCGCCAGCAGCTTGGCGGAAGGGGGAGAGACCCAGTACTTC
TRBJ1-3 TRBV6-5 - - CASSYSSRSGNTIYF TGTGCCAGCAGTTACTCTTCCCGCTCTGGAAACACCATATATTTT
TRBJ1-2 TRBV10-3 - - CAINPGRRETYGYTF TGTGCCATCAACCCGGGCAGGCGGGAAACCTATGGCTACACCTTC
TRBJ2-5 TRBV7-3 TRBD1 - CASSARQGAIETQYF TGTGCCAGCAGCGCACGACAGGGGGCTATAGAGACCCAGTACTTC
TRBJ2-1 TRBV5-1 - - CASSLDYDRNEQFF TGCGCCAGCAGCTTGGATTATGACAGGAATGAGCAGTTCTTC
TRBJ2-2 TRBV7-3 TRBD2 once CASSSGLAGGGTGELFF TGTGCCAGCAGCTCGGGACTAGCGGGAGGAGGGACCGGGGAGCTGTTTTTT
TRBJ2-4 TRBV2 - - CASSVEVGELDIQYF TGTGCCAGCAGTGTCGAAGTCGGGGAGTTGGACATTCAGTACTTC
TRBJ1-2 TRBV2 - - CAAGTGYGYTF TGTGCCGCGGGGACGGGTTATGGCTACACCTTC
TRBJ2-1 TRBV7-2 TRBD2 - CASSLQAGGVQSEQFF TGTGCCAGCAGCCTGCAAGCGGGAGGGGTACAATCAGAGCAGTTCTTC
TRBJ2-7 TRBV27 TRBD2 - CASGGLGEDEQYF TGTGCCAGCGGGGGACTAGGAGAAGACGAGCAGTACTTC
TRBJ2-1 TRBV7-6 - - CASSPPGDWANEQFF TGTGCCAGCAGCCCCCCGGGGGACTGGGCAAATGAGCAGTTCTTC
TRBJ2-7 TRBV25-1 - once CASSSGNFYEQYF TGTGCCAGCTCCTCAGGAAATTTCTACGAGCAGTACTTC
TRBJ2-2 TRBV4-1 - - CASSHRGGGEGGELFF TGCGCCAGCAGCCACAGAGGAGGAGGGGAAGGCGGGGAGCTGTTTTTT
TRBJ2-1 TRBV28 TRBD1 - CASSLDRDSYNEQFF TGTGCCAGCAGTTTGGACAGGGACTCCTACAATGAGCAGTTCTTC
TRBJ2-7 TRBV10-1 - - CASSETGRGSYEQYF TGCGCCAGCAGTGAGACAGGGAGAGGCTCCTACGAGCAGTACTTC
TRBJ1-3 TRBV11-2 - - CASSKQLSSGNTIYF TGTGCCAGCAGTAAACAGCTTAGCTCTGGAAACACCATATATTTT
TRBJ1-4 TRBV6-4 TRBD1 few CASSDLTLQGAWEKLFF TGTGCCAGCAGTGACCTTACCCTACAGGGGGCGTGGGAAAAACTGTTTTTT
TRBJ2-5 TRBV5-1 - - CASSITGGGGETQYF TGCGCCAGCAGTATAACGGGGGGCGGCGGGGAGACCCAGTACTTC
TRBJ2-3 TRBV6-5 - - CASSGQPTDTQYF TGTGCCAGCAGCGGACAGCCCACAGATACGCAGTATTTT
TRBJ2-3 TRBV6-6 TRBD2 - CASSYSLAGGDTQYF TGTGCCAGCAGTTACTCATTAGCGGGAGGAGATACGCAGTATTTT